This TCR beta chain appears in the sequencing data of a study of regulatory T cells in long-lasting Graves disease. Study at large: New Graves' disease cases had less than 3 months of antithyroid drugs.

Arm-PCR of CDR3 regions and iRepertoire HTBI primers were the basis on which TCR beta libraries were built. TCRdb processed the multiplex PCR reads anew with MiXCR; each CDR3 protein has one entry. The sample has 400,000 to 550,000 distinct CDR3 sequences, under 15% seen once; the top ten hold 16%. Time point: newly diagnosed GD, antithyroid drugs for less than 3 months. PBMC RNA served as the TCR library source. This clonotype was picked up many times. This CDR3 has 15 residues. Germline V lookup: CDR1 SGDLS, CDR2 YYNGEE. The V segment lost 4 bases and the J segment 5 bases; nucleotides outside the gene matches: 9. These data were also filed under a second study, of T cells in Graves' hyperthyroidism and ophthalmopathy.

The chain couples TRBV9 to TRBJ2-5; 9 bases agree with TRBD1. Here the sequenced sample was peripheral blood mononuclear cells (PBMCs), taken at new diagnosis, from a patient treated with antithyroid drugs. The sequence was collected from a woman aged 30 to 39 with Graves disease. CDR3 amino acids: CASSPRDRVGETQYF. CDR3 coding DNA: TGTGCCAGCAGCCCGCGGGACAGGGTAGGGGAGACCCAGTACTTC.